Given below is one T cell receptor (beta chain) in context. What it binds is unknown. All of the isolated RNA was reverse transcribed, so expressed TCRB transcripts were sequenced. Assay used: immunoSEQ multiplex PCR; TCRdb lists only in-frame clones, some missing. The sample consists of about 160,000 clones, 6.5% to 8.5% of them appearing once. This sample was included in a study of beta chain features in type 1 diabetes. Whole-study results and caveats: Type 1 diabetes patients had TCRB CDR3s that were shorter (moderately but significantly so) in all four CD4+ subsets.

Sequences were obtained from central memory CD4+ T cells from blood. This receptor was identified in a woman under 30 with type 1 diabetes.

CDR3 region: CASRAHTGDAFF. The CDR3, as DNA: TGTGCCAGCCGCGCTCACACGGGGGATGCTTTCTTT. This rearrangement joins TRBV11-2 to TRBJ1-1; tentatively, D is TRBD1 (5 bases). Germline values: CDR1 SGHAT, CDR2 FQNNGV. This CDR3 has 12 residues. Trimming removed 8 bases from V and 11 bases from J, with 18 bases in between.